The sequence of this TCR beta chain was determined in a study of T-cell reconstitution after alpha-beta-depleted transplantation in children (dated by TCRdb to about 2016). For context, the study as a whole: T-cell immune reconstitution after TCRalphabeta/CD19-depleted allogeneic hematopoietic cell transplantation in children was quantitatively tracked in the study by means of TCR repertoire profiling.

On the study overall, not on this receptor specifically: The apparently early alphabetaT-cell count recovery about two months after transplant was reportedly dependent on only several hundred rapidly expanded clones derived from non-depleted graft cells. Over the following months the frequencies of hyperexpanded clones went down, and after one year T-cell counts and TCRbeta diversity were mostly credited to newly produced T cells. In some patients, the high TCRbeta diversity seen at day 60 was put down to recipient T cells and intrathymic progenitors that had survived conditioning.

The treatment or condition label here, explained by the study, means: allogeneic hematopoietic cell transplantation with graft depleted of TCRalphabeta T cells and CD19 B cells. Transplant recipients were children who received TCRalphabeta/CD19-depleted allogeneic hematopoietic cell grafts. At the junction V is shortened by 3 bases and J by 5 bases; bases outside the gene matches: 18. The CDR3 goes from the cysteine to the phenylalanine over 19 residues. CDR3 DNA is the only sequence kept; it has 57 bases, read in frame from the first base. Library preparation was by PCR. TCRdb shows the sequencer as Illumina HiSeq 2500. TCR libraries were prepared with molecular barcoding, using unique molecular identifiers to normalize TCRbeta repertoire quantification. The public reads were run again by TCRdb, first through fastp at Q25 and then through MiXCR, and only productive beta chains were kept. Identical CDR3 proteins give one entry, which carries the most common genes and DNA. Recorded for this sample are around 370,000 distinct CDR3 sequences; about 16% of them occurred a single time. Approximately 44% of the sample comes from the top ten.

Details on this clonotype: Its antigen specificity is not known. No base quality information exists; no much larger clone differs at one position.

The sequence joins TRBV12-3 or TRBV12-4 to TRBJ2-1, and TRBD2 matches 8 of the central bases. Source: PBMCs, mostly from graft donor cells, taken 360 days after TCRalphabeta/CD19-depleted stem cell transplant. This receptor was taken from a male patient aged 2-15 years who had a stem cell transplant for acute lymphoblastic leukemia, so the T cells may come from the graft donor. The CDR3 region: CASSFVGRASALLHNEQFF. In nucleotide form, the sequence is TGTGCCAGCAGTTTTGTCGGGAGGGCCTCGGCCCTCTTACACAATGAGCAGTTCTTC.